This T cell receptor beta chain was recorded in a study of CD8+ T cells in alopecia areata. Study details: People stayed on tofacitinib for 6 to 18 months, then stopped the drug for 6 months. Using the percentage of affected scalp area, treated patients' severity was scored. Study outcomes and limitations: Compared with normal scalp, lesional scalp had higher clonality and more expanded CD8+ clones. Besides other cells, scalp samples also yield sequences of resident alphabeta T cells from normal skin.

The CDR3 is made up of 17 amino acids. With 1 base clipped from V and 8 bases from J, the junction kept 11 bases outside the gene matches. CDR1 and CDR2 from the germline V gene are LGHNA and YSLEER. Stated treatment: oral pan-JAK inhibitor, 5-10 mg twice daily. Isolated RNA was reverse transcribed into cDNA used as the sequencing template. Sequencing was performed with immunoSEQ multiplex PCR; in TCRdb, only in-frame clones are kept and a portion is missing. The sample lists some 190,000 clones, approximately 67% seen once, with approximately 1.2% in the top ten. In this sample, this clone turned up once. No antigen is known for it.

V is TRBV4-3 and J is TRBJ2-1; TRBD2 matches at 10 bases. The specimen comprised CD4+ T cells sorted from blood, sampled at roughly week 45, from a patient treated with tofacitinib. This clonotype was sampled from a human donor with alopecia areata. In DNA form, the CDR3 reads TGCGCCAGCAGCCAAGCATGGGGAGCGGGGGGGCCCCATGAGCAGTTCTTC. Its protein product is CASSQAWGAGGPHEQFF.